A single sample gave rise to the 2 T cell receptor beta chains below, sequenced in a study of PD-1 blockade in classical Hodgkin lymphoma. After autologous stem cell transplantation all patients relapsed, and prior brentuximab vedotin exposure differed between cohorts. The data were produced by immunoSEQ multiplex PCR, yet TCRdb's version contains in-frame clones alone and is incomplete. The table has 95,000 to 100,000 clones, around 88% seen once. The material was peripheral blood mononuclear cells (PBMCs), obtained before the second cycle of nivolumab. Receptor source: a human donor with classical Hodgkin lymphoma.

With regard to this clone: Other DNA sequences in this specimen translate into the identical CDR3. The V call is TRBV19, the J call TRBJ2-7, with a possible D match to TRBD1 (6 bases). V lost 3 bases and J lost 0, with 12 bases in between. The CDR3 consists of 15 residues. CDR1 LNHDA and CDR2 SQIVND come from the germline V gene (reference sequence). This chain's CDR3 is CASSIATGNSYEQYF. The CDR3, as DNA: TGTGCCAGTAGTATCGCGACAGGAAACTCCTACGAGCAGTACTTC.

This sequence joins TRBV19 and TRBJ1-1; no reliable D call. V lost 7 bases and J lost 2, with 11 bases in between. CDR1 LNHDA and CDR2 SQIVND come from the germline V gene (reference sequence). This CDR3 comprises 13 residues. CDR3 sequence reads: CASTISLNTEAFF. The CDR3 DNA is TGTGCCAGTACCATCTCTTTAAACACTGAAGCTTTCTTT.